The 20 T cell receptor beta chains presented below share a single source sample, sequenced in a study of breast tumors, draining lymph nodes, adjacent tissues. Breast cancer patients provided tissue from their axillary draining lymph nodes. TCRdb reanalysed the multiplex PCR reads using MiXCR and keeps one entry per CDR3 protein. The sample contains around 140,000 distinct CDR3 sequences, less than 35% of which appear only once. Material: axillary lymph node tissue. The receptor set was obtained from a female donor with breast cancer. Some clones in this sample may be carry-over from other donors' samples.

The chain combines TRBV7-9 with TRBJ2-7, with 9 bases matching TRBD1. V lost 5 bases to trimming and J lost 6 bases; unmatched junction nucleotides: 17. The CDR3 consists of 17 residues. In germline, CDR1 is SEHNR, CDR2 FQNEAQ (reference sequence). The CDR3 nucleotides read TGTGCCAGCAGCCCTCATGCACAGGGGGGACAGGGCTCCGAGCAGTACTTC. It yields the protein CASSPHAQGGQGSEQYF.

This clonotype was picked up many times. The J gene is TRBJ2-1, the V gene TRBV6-5; TRBD2 matches at 12 bases. The CDR3 loop spans 15 amino acids. The ends lost 10 bases at V and 3 bases at J; junction bases unmatched: 7. Germline CDR1 is MNHEY and CDR2 is SVGAGI. The CDR3 here is CATAKTSGGYNEQFF. The CDR3 region has the DNA TGTGCCACCGCGAAGACTAGCGGGGGCTACAATGAGCAGTTCTTC.

Comments on this clonotype: This may be a read error, as it is one base from a much larger clone. CDR3 residues: CASSQTRGDGYTF. The CDR3 bases are TGTGCCAGCTCCCAGACAAGGGGCGATGGCTACACCTTC. J is TRBJ1-2 and V is TRBV18; the D gene is possibly TRBD1 (5 bases). Per germline, CDR1 KGHSH and CDR2 LQKENI. CDR3 length: 13 residues. V lost 6 bases to trimming and J lost 6 bases, with 14 bases between them.

This sequence joins TRBV4-2 and TRBJ2-3, with TRBD2 matching over 8 bases. V lost 0 bases and J lost 3; bases outside the gene matches: 11. Germline CDR1 is LGHNA and CDR2 is YNFKEQ. This CDR3 has 18 amino acids. CDR3 sequence: CASSQDSPGGPRTDTQYF. The CDR3 nucleotides are TGTGCCAGCAGCCAAGATTCACCGGGAGGGCCGAGGACAGATACGCAGTATTTT.

This clonotype occurred many times. The V gene is TRBV7-2, the J gene TRBJ1-6; D not resolved. V was pared by 1 base and J by 8 bases, with 12 bases between. The germline V gene encodes CDR1 SGHTA and CDR2 FQGNSA. The CDR3 is 15 amino acids. CDR3 protein: CASSLETGWDSPLHF. CDR3 in DNA: TGTGCCAGCAGCTTAGAAACGGGGTGGGATTCACCCCTCCACTTT.

This clonotype showed up many times. V is TRBV18 and J is TRBJ1-5, with a possible D match to TRBD1 (5 bases). Germline V gene lookup returns CDR1 KGHSH and CDR2 LQKENI. The ends were cut back, 1 base at V and 12 bases at J, with 10 bases in the middle. There are 12 residues in the CDR3. The CDR3 region is CASSPQGMSQHF. CDR3 nucleotide sequence: TGTGCCAGCTCACCACAGGGGATGAGCCAGCATTTT.

Many counts were recorded for this clonotype. The chain combines TRBV18 with TRBJ1-5, with no clear D. The CDR3 sequence is 16 residues long. The germline V and J ends were trimmed by 2 bases and 4 bases, with 15 bases remaining between them. The germline V gene encodes CDR1 KGHSH and CDR2 LQKENI. This CDR3 is CASSPGPKAGNQPQHF. The CDR3 DNA reads TGTGCCAGCTCACCAGGGCCGAAGGCTGGGAATCAGCCCCAGCATTTT.

As regards this clonotype: One end of the junction does not line up with germline, which may come from a read error. The gene calls are TRBV7-2 and TRBJ2-2; 7 bases align to TRBD1. The CDR3 sequence is 15 residues long. Looked up from germline, CDR1 is SGHTA and CDR2 is FQGNSA. CDR3 coding DNA: TGTGCCAGCAGCCGCCGACAGGGCTCCACCGGGGAGCTGCTTTTT. As protein: CASSRRQGSTGELLF.

This clonotype has ten or more counts. The chain combines TRBV6-1 with TRBJ1-2; 7 nucleotides agree with TRBD1. CDR3 length: 15 amino acids. V lost 7 bases to trimming and J lost 7 bases; unmatched junction nucleotides: 15. CDR1 is MNHNS and CDR2 is SASEGT in the germline V gene. CDR3 DNA sequence: TGTGCCAGCAACCACCCCGGCGGGACAGCCCTTGGCTACACCTTC. This gives the protein CASNHPGGTALGYTF.

The chain is built from TRBV20-1 and TRBJ2-6; TRBD1 matches at 10 bases. The germline gives CDR1 DFQATT, CDR2 SNEGSKA (reference sequence). Trimming at V came to 0 bases and at J to 10 bases, leaving 6 bases not matched to a gene. The CDR3 totals 15 residues. DNA for the CDR3: TGCAGTGCTAGAGATTCGGGGACAGGGGTGAACGTCCTGACTTTC. Translating gives CSARDSGTGVNVLTF.

This clonotype was seen many times. The chain is built from TRBV20-1 and TRBJ1-4; 7 bases agree with TRBD1. The CDR3 contains 15 residues. The germline CDR1 and CDR2 sequences are DFQATT and SNEGSKA (reference sequence). Trimming cost V 5 bases and J 3 bases; bases outside gene matches: 9. CDR3 in amino acids: CSAPGVRGPNEKLFF. CDR3 nucleotide sequence: TGCAGTGCTCCAGGGGTGAGGGGGCCTAATGAAAAACTGTTTTTT.

This clonotype was counted at least ten times. J is TRBJ1-6 and V is TRBV20-1; D might be TRBD1 (6 bases). Germline CDR1 DFQATT, CDR2 SNEGSKA (reference sequence). The CDR3 is 13 amino acids. V was trimmed by 5 bases and J by 9 bases, leaving 14 bases between them. CDR3 coding DNA: TGCAGTGCTCAGGGGAGTCCAATTTCACCCCTCCACTTT. Translation gives CSAQGSPISPLHF.

This clonotype has at least ten counts. The chain has TRBV9 and TRBJ2-5; 8 bases are shared with TRBD1. Germline V gives CDR1 SGDLS, CDR2 YYNGEE. V trimming: 2 bases; J trimming: 2 bases; junction bases outside the gene matches: 5. This CDR3 comprises 15 residues. The CDR3 loop reads CASSVRDRQQETQYF. CDR3 DNA sequence: TGTGCCAGCAGCGTCCGGGACAGGCAACAAGAGACCCAGTACTTC.

This rearrangement joins TRBV29-1 to TRBJ2-3; D may match TRBD1 or TRBD2 (5 bases each). Germline V gene data show CDR1 as SQVTM and CDR2 as ANQGSEA. This CDR3 has 16 residues. Trimming cost V 7 bases and J 0 bases, with 20 bases left between them. The CDR3 spells CSAEGHPGRSTDTQYF. The CDR3 nucleotides read TGCAGCGCTGAGGGGCACCCCGGACGTAGCACAGATACGCAGTATTTT.

In the case of this clonotype: With a much larger clone just one base away, this may be a read error. The rearrangement links TRBV6-1 to TRBJ1-5, with D perhaps matching TRBD1 (6 bases). CDR3 length: 15 amino acids. The V end lost 5 bases, the J end lost 4 bases, and 15 bases lay between the germline ends. The germline gives CDR1 MNHNS, CDR2 SASEGT. The CDR3 bases are TGTGCCAGCAGTCAATTCCGACAGGAGAATCAGCCCCAGCATTTT. Its protein is CASSQFRQENQPQHF.

This clonotype was seen repeatedly, ten times or more. The V gene is TRBV5-1, the J gene TRBJ2-1, with D perhaps TRBD2 (5 bases). V was cut by 6 bases and J by 4 bases, with 17 bases left in between. Per germline, CDR1 SGHRS and CDR2 YFSETQ. This CDR3 contains 15 residues. CDR3 nucleotides: TGCGCCAGCACCCTATGGACTTCCAATTACAATGAGCAGTTCTTC. It translates to CASTLWTSNYNEQFF.

This clonotype was seen a single time. This chain joins TRBV28 and TRBJ2-3, with D uncertain. The CDR3 extends over 12 amino acids. V shed 2 bases and J shed 11 bases, with 11 bases lying between them. In germline, CDR1 is MDHEN, CDR2 SYDVKM. The CDR3 DNA sequence: TGTGCCAGCAGTTTAGGCATCTATGAGCAGTATTTT. It is translated as CASSLGIYEQYF.

This chain links TRBV9 with TRBJ1-6; the match to TRBD1 covers 7 bases. The trim removed 3 bases at V and 10 bases at J, leaving 4 bases unmatched. The CDR3 runs to 13 residues. Germline CDR1 and CDR2: SGDLS and YYNGEE. The CDR3: CASSATGFSPLHF. The CDR3 DNA sequence: TGTGCCAGCAGCGCGACAGGGTTCTCACCCCTCCACTTT.

The chain joins TRBV11-1 to TRBJ2-3; no definite D call. V was cut by 0 bases and J by 6 bases, with 10 bases left in between. This CDR3 contains 14 residues. Germline assignment: CDR1 SGHAT and CDR2 FQDESV (reference sequence). For the CDR3, the DNA is TGTGCCAGCAGCTTAGCCGGACCAAGGGATACGCAGTATTTT. Protein sequence: CASSLAGPRDTQYF.

Comment on this clonotype: This likely comes from a read error, as the CDR3 has no conserved phenylalanine or tryptophan at its end. This sequence joins TRBV14 and TRBJ1-6, with D tentatively TRBD1 (6 bases). The V gene's germline CDR1 is SGHDN and CDR2 FVKESK. The length of the CDR3 is 18 residues. The V gene lost 4 bases and the J gene lost 0 bases, with 16 bases spanning the gap. CDR3 amino acids: CASSLTRTASSYNSPLHL. For the CDR3, the DNA is TGTGCCAGCAGCCTCACTCGGACAGCCAGCTCCTATAATTCACCCCTCCACCTT.